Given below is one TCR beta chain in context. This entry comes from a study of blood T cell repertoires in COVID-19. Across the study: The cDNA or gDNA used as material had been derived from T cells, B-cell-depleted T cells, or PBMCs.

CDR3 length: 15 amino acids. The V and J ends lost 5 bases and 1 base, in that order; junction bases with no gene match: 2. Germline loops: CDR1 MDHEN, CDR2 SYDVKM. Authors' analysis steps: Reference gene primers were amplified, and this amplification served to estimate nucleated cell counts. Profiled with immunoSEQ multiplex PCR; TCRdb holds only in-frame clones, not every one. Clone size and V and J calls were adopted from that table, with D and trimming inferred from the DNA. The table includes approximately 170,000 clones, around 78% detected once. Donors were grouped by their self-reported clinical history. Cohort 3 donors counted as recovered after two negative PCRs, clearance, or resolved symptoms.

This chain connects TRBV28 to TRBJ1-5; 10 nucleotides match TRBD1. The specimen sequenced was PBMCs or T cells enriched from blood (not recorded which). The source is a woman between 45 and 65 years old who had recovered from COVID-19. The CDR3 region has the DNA TGTGCCAGCAGTCGGACAGGGGGGAGCAATCAGCCCCAGCATTTT. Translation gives CASSRTGGSNQPQHF.